This TCR beta chain was found in a study of cytomegalovirus exposure and HLA in healthy donors (dated by TCRdb to the late 2010s). In the study overall: According to an earlier analysis of a few hundred of the donors, 150 million to 200 million T cells yielded approximately 120 million unique TCR beta sequences and around 280 Gb of sequence data. About 310 gigabases of sequencing data and 70 million to 100 million unique TCR sequences were included in an early release covering about 600 HLA-typed donors. Of the roughly 400 genotyped donors, about 80% fell in the genetic ancestry cluster associated with self-reported Caucasian donors. The aim of the study was to test whether cataloging public T cell receptors could identify signatures of past pathogen exposure. The study used immunosequencing to profile the T cell repertoires of approximately 690 subjects and linked those repertoires to cytomegalovirus serostatus. A separate validation cohort of 100 to 150 different subjects was used in addition to the roughly 620-subject first cohort. The study combined high-throughput TCR immunosequencing, statistical association of individual TCRs with disease status, and machine learning to predict cytomegalovirus infection status. To study patterns of TCR occurrence, a later analysis re-analyzed previously published TCR beta repertoires from more than 550 donors and added high-resolution HLA genotyping. Rather than using new phenotypic data, the later analysis identified candidate immune exposures from TCR beta sequences and from how often those sequences occurred across donors. An earlier analysis of roughly 580 of the donors used high-throughput TCR beta sequencing to judge whether each TCR beta V gene segment behaved as functional or pseudogenic. Donor age, sex, ethnicity and CMV serostatus were compiled alongside the repertoire data. A later genetic analysis used genome-wide SNP genotypes for about 65% of the 666 donors, treating that subset as a discovery cohort. All discovery cohort repertoires had been generated on a single sequencing platform. Both class I and class II loci were covered by HLA typing, at four-digit resolution. The number of typed donors differed by locus: roughly 629-630 for A, B, C, DRB1 and DQB1; 500 to 550 for DQA1; 606 for DPA1; and around 450 for DPB1. Roughly 5 DR-DQ haplotypes were handled as single units for association and clustering, since linkage in the cohort was strong. Among 300 to 450 genotyped donors of the cohort, an average of around 240,000 unique TCR beta nucleotide sequences were sequenced per donor, 15% to 20% of them non-productive.

A word on this clone: What antigen it recognizes has not been identified. No clone much larger than this one lies a single base away; base qualities are absent.

Broad study findings and their caveats: A later analysis found that TCR association rates varied across HLA loci, with DRB1 alleles showing the most associated TCRs and HLA-C alleles the fewest. Some IMGT-functional V segments, including TRBV6-2 and TRBV6-3, could not be told apart with the 87-base-pair reads, so those segments were excluded. Approximately 16 rarely observed V segments, including chromosome 9 orphons, were excluded from the earlier analysis of about 500 of the donors because counts were too low. In a later genetic analysis, a missense DCLRE1C variant was associated with V-gene and J-gene trimming of TCR beta chains, and the association was replicated in an independent cohort. In the study, 164 TCR beta chains were listed as associated with cytomegalovirus. The sequencing pipeline was judged likely to have produced a cluster of highly shared sequence variants as a technical artifact. In this cohort, only TCR beta chains were sequenced, and detectable features were limited by the absence of alpha or paired-chain data. The only immune exposure information available for the cohort was CMV serostatus. A further reported finding was that TCR beta sequences accurately predicted the HLA-A and HLA-B alleles for most subjects in the first cohort. According to a later genetic analysis, donors in an Asian-associated ancestry cluster had fewer N-insertions in productive TCRs than the approximately 610-donor mean. HLA typing was unavailable for some donors at each locus, so association tests used only the typed subset. A later analysis found that HLA-associated TCR beta chains were more clonally expanded and had lower generation probabilities than equally common non-associated chains. In vitro tests confirmed that a few of the cytomegalovirus-associated TCR beta chains recognize cytomegalovirus antigens. In a later analysis, several top co-occurrence clusters were reported to appear linked to parvovirus B19, influenza, CMV and Epstein-Barr virus. Presence/absence analyses assumed roughly uniform sequencing depth across donors, an assumption that may not hold. While some public TCRs were present in many individuals, most TCR sequences turned up only very rarely across donors. Broadly in line with IMGT annotations, most TCR beta V segments showed up in productive rearrangements about 87% or about 30% of the time in an earlier analysis of around 550 of the donors. A later analysis found that most CMV-associated TCR beta chains appeared HLA-restricted, with HLA associations seemingly driven largely by CMV exposure. Cytomegalovirus status was reported to be diagnosed by the classifier with high specificity and sensitivity in both the original and validation cohorts. The authors suggested that the approach could potentially be generalized to other disease states and immunological phenotypes. Strong co-occurrence of HLA alleles, especially DR and DQ, made assigning TCR associations to individual alleles difficult. At a false discovery rate of 0.05, a later analysis linked fewer than 20,000 TCR beta sequences to specific HLA alleles. Correlated functional status among segregating V segments might be attributable to linkage disequilibrium, but an unknown experimental factor could not be ruled out.

Deletion took 5 bases off V and 8 bases off J, with a span of 18 bases between the germline ends. The CDR3 runs 14 amino acids, cysteine and phenylalanine included. Of all the DNA, just the CDR3 is kept, 42 bases in frame from base 1. The CDR1 and CDR2 encoded by the germline V gene (reference sequence) are MNHNY and SVGAGI. In total, roughly 670 healthy bone marrow donors made up the cohort. At the time of sampling, all cohort members were nominally healthy, though unrecorded immune exposures were likely present. The donor was CMV seropositive and was included in the group of around 300 seropositive cohort members. Each donor provided a peripheral blood sample, and peripheral blood mononuclear cells were used for TCR beta sequencing. Genomic DNA extraction from the blood cell samples was performed with the Qiagen DNeasy Blood Extraction Kit. Libraries were prepared through the immunoSEQ multiplex PCR assay. A mixture of 60 forward primers for TCR Vbeta segments and 13 reverse primers for TCR Jbeta segments was used in the multiplex PCR. A multiplex PCR assay on genomic DNA amplified the CDR3 region of rearranged TCR beta genes. The Illumina HiSeq System was used to sequence the amplified TCR beta libraries as 87-base-pair reads. The authors processed their data as follows. A later analysis counted approximately 84 million unique TCR beta chains across the 650 to 800 repertoires, and 10 million to 12 million of these chains were shared by at least two donors. Raw reads were error-corrected and collapsed into unique sequences with a nearest-neighbor algorithm that merged closely related sequences to remove PCR and sequencing errors. Alignment of CDR3 sequences to IMGT reference sequences was used to assign V, D and J gene segments. For a sequence to be retained, a match of at least six nucleotides was required to both a V gene segment and a J gene segment. A rearrangement counted as productive if the CDR3 had no stop codons and remained in frame with V and J, and every other rearrangement counted as non-productive. CDR3 was defined by IMGT convention, running from the second conserved V-encoded cysteine to the conserved J-encoded phenylalanine. The earlier analysis of about 620 of the donors excluded sequences that lacked an unambiguous match to a single V gene segment. In an earlier analysis of 587 of the donors, a V segment was called functional when productive rearrangements were above 56.7%, and segregating when the standard deviation between donors exceeded 5%. To diagnose cytomegalovirus status from the catalog of TCR beta chain sequences, a statistical classification framework was built. A later analysis assigned V and J genes by comparing TCR nucleotide sequences with IMGT/GENE-DB human TR gene sequences. A later analysis assigned CDR3 sequences and most-parsimonious VDJ recombination scenarios with the TCRdist pipeline. In a later analysis, every TCR beta chain was defined by the combination of its CDR3 amino acid sequence and its V-gene family, and reads without a unique V-gene family were dropped. To address suspected cross-contamination and a sequencing artifact, a later analysis removed several hundred highly shared, low-generation-probability nucleotide sequences. In a later analysis, a clonal expansion index was calculated for each public chain from normalized within-repertoire ranks of inferred template counts. In a later analysis, generation probabilities were computed using a VDJ recombination model fitted to out-of-frame rearrangements, and the results were checked against IGoR. Hypergeometric tests were used in a later analysis to score TCR-TCR, TCR-HLA and TCR-CMV co-occurrence, with a repertoire-size bias correction applied to the TCR pairs. False discovery rates were estimated in a later analysis by permuting HLA or CMV assignments 20 times. In a later analysis, co-occurring TCRs were grouped using DBSCAN, with TCRdist sequence similarity added in when clustering inside HLA-allele-positive subsets. Co-occurrence clustering excluded repertoires with fewer than 30,000 or more than 120,000 public chains, plus five with anomalous nucleotide sharing. TCRdb took over this immuneACCESS table, retaining in-frame rearrangements with V and J assigned. Such tables are incomplete; in checked studies, under half of the missing clones stem from an unresolved V gene, and the remainder is unexplained. V and J calls and clone size come straight from that table; D and trimming were deduced from the DNA. The sample table lists some 180,000 clones, less than 90% of them with a count of one. The ten largest account for 1.4% of the sample.

The sequence came from a girl aged 10-17 years in good health and CMV-seropositive. The chain is assembled from TRBV6-6 and TRBJ1-1; 5 matching bases give a weak D call of TRBD1. The sequencing input was PBMCs. The encoded CDR3 is CASSQPVQGPEAFF. The DNA is TGTGCCAGCAGTCAACCTGTTCAGGGCCCCGAAGCTTTCTTT.